This T cell receptor beta chain appears in the sequencing data of a study of blood T cell repertoires in COVID-19. Profiling relied on immunoSEQ multiplex PCR, and the TCRdb table lists in-frame clones only, not all of them. The table has 450,000 or so clones, 90% seen once. V lost 1 base, J lost 7 bases, and 13 bases lay in between. The CDR3 is 14 amino acids. The V gene's germline CDR1 is LGHDT and CDR2 YNNKEL (reference sequence). V usage is TRBV3-1 (or the pseudogene TRBV3-2) and J usage is TRBJ1-2, with D uncertain. This receptor was obtained from a man between 18 and 35 years old who had recovered from COVID-19. Sequenced input: PBMCs or T cells enriched from blood (not recorded which). As DNA, the CDR3 is TGTGCCAGCAGCCAAGGGGGAGAGGTTGTTGGCTACACCTTC. Protein: CASSQGGEVVGYTF.